What follows is one T cell receptor (beta chain) and its context. Per the original data handling: It was from reference gene primer amplification that nucleated cell counts were estimated. The assay was immunoSEQ multiplex PCR, and TCRdb's table has in-frame clones only and misses some. V, J and clone size were drawn from that table, and D and trimming were deduced from the DNA. This sample yields roughly 250,000 clones, of which approximately 90% are seen a single time; around 0.84% belongs to the top ten. The entry originates in a study of blood T cell repertoires in COVID-19. About the study: Material from acute and convalescent COVID-19 was sourced from the United States, Italy and Spain. Sources were T cells, B-cell-depleted T cells, or PBMCs; the material itself was cDNA or gDNA.

Germline CDR1 reads WNHNN; CDR2 reads SYGVQD (reference sequence). This CDR3 is 12 amino acids long. V shed 4 bases and J shed 8 bases, with 11 bases lying between them. This TCR was recovered from a man under 40 with acute or convalescent COVID-19. What was sequenced was peripheral blood. The chain employs TRBV10-1 and TRBJ1-2; D might be TRBD1 (5 bases). CDR3 nucleotide sequence: TGCGCCAGCAGTGCAGGGTCGGGCGGCTACACCTTC. It translates to CASSAGSGGYTF.